A selection of T cell receptor beta chains follows, all from one sample in a study of T cells in Graves' hyperthyroidism and ophthalmopathy. TCRdb reprocessed the multiplex PCR reads with MiXCR, giving one entry per CDR3 protein. The sample lists 550,000 to 700,000 distinct CDR3 sequences; about 15% were seen once. Sequencing was performed on blood. The origin of the receptors is a woman between 35 and 50 years old with Graves' ophthalmopathy. The CDR3 runs from the conserved cysteine through the conserved F or W. Each record gives: V gene, J gene, D gene, clone size, CDR3 DNA, CDR3 protein. A D gene is named only where the DNA matches it firmly. The size of a clone is reported for some rows only, either as once, few or many, or as a class for expanded clones.

V: TRBV28; J: TRBJ1-5; D: TRBD1; size: many; DNA: TGTGCCAGCAGTTTGGGACAGGGCTGGCAGCCCCAGCATTTT; CDR3: CASSLGQGWQPQHF
V: TRBV27; J: TRBJ1-2; D: TRBD1; size: many; DNA: TGTGCCAGCAGCCCAGACAGGGGGTATGGCTACACCTTC; CDR3: CASSPDRGYGYTF
V: TRBV12-3/TRBV12-4; J: TRBJ2-5; D: TRBD1; size: many; DNA: TGTGCCAGCAGTGGGGAGGACAGGGACGAACTTTGGACCCAGTACTTC; CDR3: CASSGEDRDELWTQYF
V: TRBV19; J: TRBJ1-1; D: -; size: many; DNA: TGTGCCAGTAGCTTCAATCGACAGGAAGCTTTCTTT; CDR3: CASSFNRQEAFF
V: TRBV19; J: TRBJ2-2; D: TRBD2; size: many; DNA: TGTGCCAGTAGGATCACCGGGACTAGAAGCACCGGGGAGCTGTTTTTT; CDR3: CASRITGTRSTGELFF
V: TRBV6-1; J: TRBJ2-7; D: -; size: many; DNA: TGTGCCAGCAGTGATACAGGAGAGCAGTACTTC; CDR3: CASSDTGEQYF
V: TRBV6-1; J: TRBJ1-1; D: -; size: -; DNA: TGTGCCAGCAGTGAAGAGGCCAGAAGGACTGAAGCTTTCTTT; CDR3: CASSEEARRTEAFF
V: TRBV6-1; J: TRBJ1-5; D: -; size: many; DNA: TGTGCCAGCAGCGCCGACATGAGGGTTCAGCCCCAGCATTTT; CDR3: CASSADMRVQPQHF
V: TRBV4-3; J: TRBJ2-7; D: TRBD1; size: many; DNA: TGCGCCAGCAGCCAAGATCCAGGGGGTTCCAGTAATGAGCAGTACTTC; CDR3: CASSQDPGGSSNEQYF
V: TRBV19; J: TRBJ2-7; D: TRBD1; size: -; DNA: TGTGCCAGTACTGAGACAGGGGAGCTCGAGCAGTACTTC; CDR3: CASTETGELEQYF
V: TRBV2; J: TRBJ2-5; D: -; size: many; DNA: TGTGCCAGCAGTGAACTACAGGCAGGGAGGCCCCAGTACTTC; CDR3: CASSELQAGRPQYF
V: TRBV28; J: TRBJ2-7; D: TRBD2; size: once; DNA: TGTGCCAGCAGTCGCGACAGCGGGACCGCCAACGAGCAGTACTTC; CDR3: CASSRDSGTANEQYF
V: TRBV9; J: TRBJ1-2; D: -; size: -; DNA: TGTGCCAGCAGCGTAGAACAGGGCCAGGTTCCAAACTATGGCTACACCTTC; CDR3: CASSVEQGQVPNYGYTF
V: TRBV20-1; J: TRBJ1-1; D: TRBD1; size: many; DNA: TGCAGTGCTAGCCTTCAGGACAGGGGATGGACTGAAGCTTTCTTT; CDR3: CSASLQDRGWTEAFF
V: TRBV19; J: TRBJ2-2; D: -; size: -; DNA: TGTGCCAGTAGTATCCCGGCCAGGGTATCATCCGGGGAGCTGTTTTTT; CDR3: CASSIPARVSSGELFF
V: TRBV20-1; J: TRBJ2-7; D: TRBD1; size: many; DNA: TGCAGTGCTAGAGATCAGAAGGGGGCGCAGCTCGAGCAGTACTTC; CDR3: CSARDQKGAQLEQYF
V: TRBV20-1; J: TRBJ2-7; D: -; size: many; DNA: TGCAGTGCTAGAGATCCGGGGGAGTACGAGCAGTACTTC; CDR3: CSARDPGEYEQYF
V: TRBV6-1; J: TRBJ2-7; D: TRBD2; size: many; DNA: TGTGCCACCAACTCCTGGGAGGGAAGGATCGAGCAGTACTTC; CDR3: CATNSWEGRIEQYF
V: TRBV12-3/TRBV12-4; J: TRBJ1-1; D: TRBD1; size: many; DNA: TGTGCCAGCAGTCGAGGACAGGGTCACACTGAAGCTTTCTTT; CDR3: CASSRGQGHTEAFF
V: TRBV6-2/TRBV6-3; J: TRBJ2-7; D: TRBD2; size: many; DNA: TGTGCCAGCAGCCTCCGGGCGGGACTAGAGCAGTACTTC; CDR3: CASSLRAGLEQYF
V: TRBV18; J: TRBJ1-1; D: -; size: few; DNA: TGTGCCAGCTCACCAAAGGCGTCAGGGGAAGGAACTGAAGCTTTCTTT; CDR3: CASSPKASGEGTEAFF
V: TRBV28; J: TRBJ1-1; D: -; size: many; DNA: TGTGCCAGCAAAGTTGAAACTGAAGCTTTCTTT; CDR3: CASKVETEAFF
V: TRBV20-1; J: TRBJ2-5; D: -; size: many; DNA: TGCAGTGCCCCGGGTGGGGACCATACCCAAGAGACCCAGTACTTC; CDR3: CSAPGGDHTQETQYF
V: TRBV3-1; J: TRBJ2-1; D: -; size: -; DNA: TGTGCCAGCAGCCAAGTAGGCGGGGTCAATGAGCAGTTCTTC; CDR3: CASSQVGGVNEQFF
V: TRBV9; J: TRBJ1-5; D: TRBD1; size: few; DNA: TGTGCCAGCAACGATGACAGGGGGAATCAGCCCCAGCATTTT; CDR3: CASNDDRGNQPQHF
V: TRBV18; J: TRBJ1-5; D: -; size: -; DNA: TGTGCCAGCTCACCACAATCAGGGGGCAATCAGCCCCAGCATTTT; CDR3: CASSPQSGGNQPQHF
V: TRBV6-2/TRBV6-3; J: TRBJ2-2; D: TRBD1; size: -; DNA: TGTGCCAGCATCCCCTCCGGGACAGGGTCCAGCGGGGAGCTGTTTTTT; CDR3: CASIPSGTGSSGELFF